The entry below gives a single T cell receptor beta chain sequence along with its context. Losses at the gene ends were 5 bases for V and 1 base for J; bases not matched to a gene: 5. The CDR3 extends over 14 amino acids. CDR1 and CDR2 (germline): GTSNPN, SVGIG (reference sequence). TCRdb keeps only in-frame clones here, not all; method: immunoSEQ multiplex PCR. The sample has roughly 110,000 clones, about 90% seen once. The data originate from a study of T cell changes during pregnancy in multiple sclerosis. The clonotype comes from a female donor with multiple sclerosis, enrolled in a pregnancy study. V is TRBV30 and J is TRBJ2-3; 8 positions match TRBD2. Sequenced material: peripheral blood, taken before pregnancy. The CDR3 reads CAWESGRGTDTQYF. DNA for the CDR3: TGTGCCTGGGAGAGCGGGAGAGGCACAGATACGCAGTATTTT.